The 14 T cell receptor beta chains below were found in one sample sequenced in a study of naive and memory T cell subsets. Sample treatment: skin biopsy from PPD injection site in Mantoux-positive individual. TCR cDNA received a 3' ligated oligonucleotide that carried a UMI. The SP2 primer and nested alpha and beta constant region primers amplified ligated cDNA in four rounds. From the UMI-ligation and nested PCR reads, TCRdb called clonotypes with MiXCR, one entry per CDR3 protein. There are 40,000 or so distinct CDR3 sequences in the sample; approximately 11% occur only once, and roughly 3.9% lies in the top ten. Sequences were derived from skin, sampled from a tuberculin skin test site. The receptors originated from an adult in good health.

At least ten counts were recorded for this clonotype. The V gene is TRBV20-1, the J gene TRBJ2-7, with D perhaps assigned TRBD1 or TRBD2 (5 bases each). Looked up from germline, CDR1 is DFQATT and CDR2 is SNEGSKA (reference sequence). This CDR3 has 13 residues. V gave up 4 bases and J gave up 4 bases, with 14 bases separating them. CDR3 region: CSAKTGTGYEQYF. The CDR3 nucleotides are TGCAGTGCTAAAACCGGGACGGGATACGAGCAGTACTTC.

The genes are TRBV4-1 and TRBJ2-7; D is perhaps TRBD1 (5 bases). This CDR3 region has 15 residues. The V gene lost 1 base and the J gene lost 4 bases, with 14 bases spanning the gap. In germline, CDR1 is MGHRA, CDR2 YSYEKL. CDR3: CASSQGPSGSYEQYF. CDR3 nucleotide sequence: TGCGCCAGCAGCCAAGGTCCTTCAGGGTCGTACGAGCAGTACTTC.

V gene TRBV7-6 combines with J gene TRBJ2-5, with D hard to call. Between the trimmed V and J ends, which lost 5 bases and 5 bases, there was a span of 12 bases. The CDR3 contains 13 residues. CDR1 and CDR2 from the germline V gene are SGHVS and FNYEAQ. Here the CDR3 reads CASSQNSGETQYF. CDR3 sequence (DNA): TGTGCCAGCAGCCAGAACAGTGGTGAGACCCAGTACTTC.

The J gene is TRBJ1-6, the V gene TRBV18, with D perhaps TRBD1 (6 bases). Trimming left V 3 bases short and J 8 bases short, with 11 bases between. CDR3 length equals 14 residues. Germline values: CDR1 KGHSH, CDR2 LQKENI. The DNA of the CDR3 is TGTGCCAGCTCACCGGAAGGACAGTATTCACCCCTCCACTTT. Its protein is CASSPEGQYSPLHF.

The table lists this clonotype with a few counts. The V gene is TRBV21-1, the J gene TRBJ2-7; no check of the table's D call, TRBD2, against the DNA was made. TRBV21-1 is designated a pseudogene. This CDR3 is built from 15 residues. The CDR3 DNA follows: TGTGCCAGCAGCAAAGGCCCGGGGGGGCCCTACGAGCAGTACTTC. This encodes CASSKGPGGPYEQYF.

This clonotype was seen ten or more times. The chain couples TRBV20-1 to TRBJ2-3, with D possibly matching TRBD1 (7 bases). CDR1 DFQATT and CDR2 SNEGSKA come from the germline V gene (reference sequence). This CDR3 spans 15 amino acids. The V end was cut by 1 base, the J end by 0 bases, with 11 bases between. The CDR3 bases are TGCAGTGCTAGAGTACAGGGGACTAGCACAGATACGCAGTATTTT. This encodes CSARVQGTSTDTQYF.

This clonotype was picked up a small number of times. The gene calls are TRBV7-9 and TRBJ2-3; D unresolved. The CDR3 contains 12 residues. The V end lost 5 bases, the J end lost 8 bases, and 11 bases lay between the germline ends. CDR1 is SEHNR and CDR2 is FQNEAQ in the germline V gene (reference sequence). The CDR3 is CASSPPIGTQYF. The CDR3 DNA reads TGTGCCAGCAGCCCCCCCATAGGTACGCAGTATTTT.

V and J are TRBV12-3 or TRBV12-4 and TRBJ2-7, with a weak D call TRBD2 (5 bases). The V and J ends lost 3 bases and 7 bases respectively, with 10 bases between them. This CDR3 is built from 12 residues. Written as DNA, the CDR3 is TGTGCCAGCAGTTTGGCCCCGGGAGAGCAGTACTTC. Its translation: CASSLAPGEQYF.

This clonotype was counted at least ten times. CDR3 loop: CASSQGQGAWYEQFF. Written as DNA, the CDR3 is TGTGCCAGCAGCCAAGGACAGGGGGCATGGTATGAGCAGTTCTTC. The chain is built from TRBV3-1 and TRBJ2-1; 10 nucleotides match TRBD1. The CDR3 consists of 15 residues. V lost 1 base and J lost 8; bases outside the gene matches: 5. From germline, CDR1 is LGHDT and CDR2 YNNKEL (reference sequence).

This clonotype is labeled medium-sized. This chain links TRBV2 with TRBJ2-7; D is undetermined. V was cut by 7 bases and J by 3 bases, with 10 bases left in between. The CDR3 is 12 residues long. Germline CDR1 reads SNHLY; CDR2 reads FYNNEI. CDR3 DNA: TGTGCCAGCACAGGCCGCAGCTACGAGCAGTACTTC. This codes for CASTGRSYEQYF.

This clonotype was recorded many times. The gene calls are TRBV6-5 and TRBJ2-7; 9 bases are a match to TRBD2. The CDR3 covers 15 residues. V shed 2 bases and J 4 bases; nucleotides not matched to a gene: 6. CDR1 is MNHEY and CDR2 is SVGAGI in the germline V gene. In DNA form, the CDR3 reads TGTGCCAGCAGTTACGGCGGGAGGGCCGTTTACGAGCAGTACTTC. Translated, it gives CASSYGGRAVYEQYF.

This clonotype was recorded many times. V usage is TRBV6-6 and J usage is TRBJ1-4; D is perhaps TRBD1 (6 bases). V was pared by 6 bases and J by 8 bases, with 13 bases between. This CDR3 is built from 13 residues. Germline CDR1 and CDR2: MNHNY and SVGAGI (reference sequence). As DNA, the CDR3 is TGTGCCAGCAGCACAAACAGGGAGGAAAAACTGTTTTTT. It codes for CASSTNREEKLFF.

This clonotype has ten or more counts. V usage is TRBV7-6 and J usage is TRBJ1-5; unclear D gene. The CDR3 runs 14 residues. CDR1 and CDR2 from the germline V gene are SGHVS and FNYEAQ. V dropped 3 bases and J dropped 7 bases, with 13 bases sitting between them. The CDR3 spells CASSFGESGQPQHF. The DNA of the CDR3 is TGTGCCAGCAGCTTTGGTGAGAGTGGCCAGCCCCAGCATTTT.

The chain has TRBV10-3 and TRBJ2-1, with 7 bases lining up with TRBD1. V shed 6 bases, J shed 7 bases, and the junction held 9 bases outside the gene matches. CDR3 length equals 14 residues. CDR1 ENHRY and CDR2 SYGVKD come from the germline V gene. CDR3 region: CAISHGTDRNEQFF. The CDR3 nucleotides are TGTGCCATCAGCCATGGGACAGATAGAAATGAGCAGTTCTTC.